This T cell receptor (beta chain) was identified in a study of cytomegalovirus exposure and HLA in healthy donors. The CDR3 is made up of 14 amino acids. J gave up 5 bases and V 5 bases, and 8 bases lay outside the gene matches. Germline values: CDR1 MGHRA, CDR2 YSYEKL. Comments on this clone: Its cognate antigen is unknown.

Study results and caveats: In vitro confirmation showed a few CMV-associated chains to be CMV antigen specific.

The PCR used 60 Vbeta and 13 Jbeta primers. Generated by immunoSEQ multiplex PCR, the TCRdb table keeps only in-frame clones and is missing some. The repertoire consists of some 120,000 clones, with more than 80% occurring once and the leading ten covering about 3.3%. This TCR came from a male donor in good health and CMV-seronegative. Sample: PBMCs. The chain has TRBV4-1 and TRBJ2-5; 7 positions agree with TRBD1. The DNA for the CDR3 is TGCGCCAGCAGCTTGGGGACAGCCAGGGAGACCCAGTACTTC. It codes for CASSLGTARETQYF.